This entry concerns a single T cell receptor beta chain. Its binding antigen is unknown. The sample holds no much larger clone one base away, and base qualities are not on file. The data derive from a study of siplizumab effects on memory and regulatory T cells (dated by TCRdb to about 2019). Looking at the study overall: The study examined how the anti-CD2 antibody siplizumab affects alloreactive T-cell subsets in allogeneic mixed lymphocyte reactions built from human PBMCs.

Additional sequencing covered unstimulated subsets from three donor pairs, namely CD8+ effector memory, CD4+ naive, CD8+ TEMRA, CD4+ memory and CD8+ naive. TCRbeta CDR3 sequencing was performed on sorted unstimulated T cells and on proliferating T cells recovered from mixed lymphocyte reactions. Fresh whole blood from approximately ten HLA-typed healthy donors was used to isolate PBMCs. Library construction relied on the immunoSEQ multiplex PCR assay. Roughly 10^5 TCR templates per sample were assayed on the deep sequencing platform. Genomic DNA extracted from sorted T cells was used for TCRbeta CDR3 sequencing. As for how the authors treated the data: The R programming language was used for clonal analysis of the TCRbeta CDR3 data. Comparing unstimulated samples against CFSE-low samples taken after the reaction was how alloreactive CD4+ and CD8+ clones were defined. Regulatory or non-regulatory origin was assigned to alloreactive CD4+ clones by matching of sequences to sorted unstimulated Treg and non-Treg repertoires. Imported from immuneACCESS, the table was reduced by TCRdb to in-frame sequences with V and J called. These copies leave out some clones; in studies compared against another copy, an unresolved V gene accounts for under half, and the cause of the remainder is not known. Clone size and V and J calls were adopted from that table, with D and trimming inferred from the DNA. Within this sample are about 50,000 clones, with about 97% of them counted one time only. Of the sample, roughly 0.99% falls within the top ten clones.

Broad study findings and their caveats: Siplizumab significantly reduced the cumulative frequency of alloreactive sequences traceable to unstimulated CD4+ memory T cells. In reactions with siplizumab, an average of approximately 69% of mappable alloreactive CD4+ clones were Treg-derived, compared with 25% to 30% in control reactions. No functional confirmation was obtained for the suppressive function of proliferating Tregs from siplizumab cultures. Because sequences at frequencies below about 10^-5 were poorly captured, only a minor fraction of alloreactive clones could be mapped back to unstimulated subsets. Unstimulated naive T cells appeared more diverse than memory T cells, and naive cells seemed to contribute substantially to the alloresponse. A naive or memory phenotype could not be assigned to roughly 80-96% of proliferating CD4+ or CD8+ clones.

V loses 2 bases, J loses 9 bases, and the germline ends lie 14 bases apart. CDR1 and CDR2, per the germline V gene, are MNHEY and SVGAGI. The CDR3 holds 14 amino acids from the cysteine to the phenylalanine. Left in the record is the CDR3 DNA by itself, 42 bases read in frame from the first base. The sequencing sample was made of naive CD8+ T cells sorted from blood. This specimen's cell subset or site label, interpreted: unstimulated naive T cells. This TCR came from a human donor in good health. The V and J segments used are TRBV6-5 and TRBJ2-1, with a weak D call of TRBD2 (6 bases match). The CDR3 reads as follows: CASSYIGPGGEQFF. In nucleotides, the sequence is TGTGCCAGCAGTTACATCGGGCCCGGGGGTGAGCAGTTCTTC.